This entry lists 22 T cell receptor beta chains sequenced from one sample in a study of tumor-infiltrating lymphocytes in localized non-small cell lung cancer. Produced via immunoSEQ multiplex PCR; TCRdb's table is partial and in-frame only. The data contain some 21,000 clones, 80% of them seen just once; the ten biggest clones take up roughly 3.5%. The source material was lung tumor tissue. Receptors were obtained from a human donor with non-small cell lung cancer.

The rearrangement uses TRBV10-2 and TRBJ2-2; 7 bases are a match to TRBD1. The V and J ends lost 6 bases and 1 base, in that order; junction bases with no gene match: 8. The CDR3 has 16 amino acids. Germline V gives CDR1 WSHSY, CDR2 SAAADI. This CDR3 is CASRTRTGGNTGELFF. For the CDR3, the DNA is TGCGCCAGCAGGACAAGGACAGGCGGGAACACCGGGGAGCTGTTTTTT.

This clone appeared a few times. The rearrangement joins TRBV6-6 to TRBJ1-2, with a weak D call TRBD1 (5 bases). CDR3 size: 12 residues. Trimming took 5 bases from V and 8 from J, leaving 12 bases between them. Germline V CDR1 and CDR2: MNHNY, SVGAGI (reference sequence). DNA for the CDR3: TGTGCCAGCAGTAGAAGGGGAGGGGGCTACACCTTC. Its translation: CASSRRGGGYTF.

The chain links TRBV11-3 to TRBJ2-1, with D possibly matching TRBD2 (6 bases). From germline, CDR1 is SGHNT and CDR2 YENEEA. The V end lost 0 bases, the J end lost 4 bases, and 19 bases lay between the germline ends. This CDR3 contains 18 residues. The CDR3 DNA is TGTGCCAGCAGCTTAGAGGCTACTGCGGGACGGGATTACAATGAGCAGTTCTTC. It specifies CASSLEATAGRDYNEQFF.

The chain has TRBV4-3 and TRBJ2-1; tentative D call: TRBD2 (6 bases). This CDR3 comprises 14 residues. Germline loops: CDR1 LGHNA, CDR2 YSLEER. Trimming cost V 4 bases and J 5 bases, with 12 bases left between them. The CDR3 DNA follows: TGCGCCAGCAGCCGGTCGATAGCGGACAATGAGCAGTTCTTC. As protein: CASSRSIADNEQFF.

The chain carries TRBV29-1 and TRBJ1-1, with unresolved D. Germline-derived CDR1 and CDR2 are SQVTM and ANQGSEA. The CDR3 is 13 residues long. V lost 4 bases to trimming and J lost 5 bases, with 14 bases between them. CDR3 region: CSVVRQAGTEAFF. The CDR3 DNA follows: TGCAGCGTTGTTAGGCAGGCTGGGACTGAAGCTTTCTTT.

This sequence joins TRBV6-1 and TRBJ1-1, with TRBD1 matching 9 bases. The CDR3 runs to 15 residues. Germline trimming cut 5 bases from V and 1 base from J; bases unmatched to any gene: 5. Germline loops: CDR1 MNHNS, CDR2 SASEGT. The CDR3 sequence: CASSIQGAGNTEAFF. The CDR3, as DNA: TGTGCCAGCAGTATACAGGGGGCCGGGAACACTGAAGCTTTCTTT.

The chain is built from TRBV7-9 and TRBJ2-1; no reliable D call. The germline V and J ends were trimmed by 2 bases and 9 bases, with 14 bases remaining between them. Per the germline V gene, CDR1 is SEHNR and CDR2 is FQNEAQ (reference sequence). This CDR3 spans 14 amino acids. This CDR3 reads CASSLSVGAGEQFF. The CDR3 bases are TGTGCCAGCAGCTTATCGGTCGGTGCCGGTGAGCAGTTCTTC.

The chain combines TRBV11-2 with TRBJ2-5, with a weak D call TRBD2 (6 bases). Trimming removed 1 base from V and 4 bases from J, with 16 bases in between. Germline V CDR1 and CDR2: SGHAT, FQNNGV. The CDR3 has 16 amino acids. The CDR3 DNA follows: TGTGCCAGCAGCTTAGTTGTGACCGGGGGAATAGAGACCCAGTACTTC. Translating it yields CASSLVVTGGIETQYF.

This sequence joins TRBV7-9 and TRBJ2-2; the D gene is possibly TRBD1 (5 bases). Germline assignment: CDR1 SEHNR and CDR2 FQNEAQ (reference sequence). V shed 1 base and J shed 0 bases, with 6 bases lying between them. There are 15 residues in the CDR3. CDR3 residues: CASSLGTTNTGELFF. CDR3 in DNA: TGTGCCAGCAGCTTAGGGACAACGAACACCGGGGAGCTGTTTTTT.

CDR3 DNA: TGTGCCAGCAGTTTAGTAGCGGGAGTTTACCACGAGCAGTACTTC. This codes for CASSLVAGVYHEQYF. The genes are TRBV28 and TRBJ2-7, with TRBD2 matching 9 bases. The junction had 7 bases not matched to a gene; V was cut back by 2 bases and J by 5 bases. The CDR3 is made up of 15 amino acids. Germline V lookup: CDR1 MDHEN, CDR2 SYDVKM.

This clone was detected once. The rearrangement uses TRBV6-6 and TRBJ1-2, with 7 bases identical to TRBD1. The CDR3 runs 14 residues. Germline V gene lookup returns CDR1 MNHNY and CDR2 SVGAGI (reference sequence). Trimming at V came to 6 bases and at J to 5 bases, leaving 9 bases not matched to a gene. The CDR3 nucleotides are TGTGCCAGCAGGATTACGGGACAGCGATATGGCTACACCTTC. Translated, it gives CASRITGQRYGYTF.

The CDR3 DNA sequence: TGTGCCAGCAGTTTAATAGTCGGGGGGGGGTATGGCTACACCTTC. Translated: CASSLIVGGGYGYTF. The chain uses TRBV27 and TRBJ1-2; D is possibly TRBD1 (5 bases). V shed 2 bases and J shed 5 bases, with 15 bases lying between them. Looked up from germline, CDR1 is MNHEY and CDR2 is SMNVEV (reference sequence). The CDR3 runs to 15 residues.

The chain employs TRBV7-2 and TRBJ2-1; TRBD2 is a possible D gene (5 bases). The CDR3 totals 16 residues. V lost 0 bases, J lost 3 bases, and 12 bases lay in between. Germline V gene sequence: CDR1 SGHTA, CDR2 FQGNSA. As DNA, the CDR3 is TGTGCCAGCAGCTTAGCGAAGACTACCTTCTACAATGAGCAGTTCTTC. Its translation is CASSLAKTTFYNEQFF.

V gene TRBV5-4 combines with J gene TRBJ2-3, with D unresolved. Trimming took off 3 bases at V and 1 base at J, with 6 bases between the two ends. The CDR3 contains 13 residues. The germline V gene encodes CDR1 SGHNT and CDR2 YYREEE (reference sequence). The CDR3 nucleotides are TGTGCCAGCAGCTACCGGGGCACAGATACGCAGTATTTT. Translation gives CASSYRGTDTQYF.

This chain connects TRBV14 to TRBJ2-1; 9 bases line up with TRBD2. V shed 0 bases, J shed 0 bases, and the junction held 12 bases outside the gene matches. The germline CDR1 and CDR2 sequences are SGHDN and FVKESK. This CDR3 is 20 amino acids long. The CDR3: CASSQDRWSDSGGSYNEQFF. The CDR3 nucleotides read TGTGCCAGCAGCCAAGATAGGTGGTCCGATAGCGGGGGCTCCTACAATGAGCAGTTCTTC.

V usage is TRBV9 and J usage is TRBJ2-2, with TRBD1 identical over 8 bases. Germline-derived CDR1 and CDR2 are SGDLS and YYNGEE. CDR3 size: 15 residues. The ends lost 5 bases at V and 0 bases at J; junction bases unmatched: 3. The CDR3 region has the DNA TGTGCCAGCAGTACACAGGGGGCGAACACCGGGGAGCTGTTTTTT. Translating it yields CASSTQGANTGELFF.

The CDR3 loop reads CASSRRTSGRVKETQYF. CDR3 DNA sequence: TGTGCCAGCAGTCGCCGGACTAGCGGGAGAGTAAAAGAGACCCAGTACTTC. The V and J genes are TRBV2 and TRBJ2-5; 13 bases are shared with TRBD2. This CDR3 spans 17 amino acids. From germline, CDR1 is SNHLY and CDR2 FYNNEI. Germline trimming cut 5 bases from V and 3 bases from J; bases unmatched to any gene: 9.

The rearrangement links TRBV10-2 to TRBJ2-3, with D unresolved. CDR3 length: 15 amino acids. Trimming removed 3 bases from V and 0 bases from J, with 10 bases in between. Germline CDR1 WSHSY, CDR2 SAAADI. CDR3 amino acids: CASSDMWGSTDTQYF. CDR3 DNA sequence: TGCGCCAGCAGTGATATGTGGGGAAGCACAGATACGCAGTATTTT.

CDR3 region: CASSIGGSETQYF. The CDR3 DNA sequence: TGTGCCAGCAGCATAGGGGGGAGCGAGACCCAGTACTTC. The gene calls are TRBV7-3 and TRBJ2-5; either TRBD1 or TRBD2 may supply D (6 bases each). CDR3 length equals 13 residues. From germline, CDR1 is SGHTA and CDR2 FQGTGA. V was cut by 5 bases and J by 5 bases, with 12 bases left in between.

The rearrangement links TRBV11-2 to TRBJ2-7, with D unclear. V lost 0 bases and J 6 bases, leaving 15 bases between the germline ends. This CDR3 is 15 amino acids long. The V gene's germline CDR1 is SGHAT and CDR2 FQNNGV. The CDR3, as DNA: TGTGCCAGCAGCTTAGAGCCAACAGACAATCTCGAGCAGTACTTC. This codes for CASSLEPTDNLEQYF.

The chain combines TRBV6-1 with TRBJ1-1; a possible D gene is TRBD1 (5 bases). This CDR3 spans 14 amino acids. The V gene lost 7 bases and the J gene lost 5 bases, with 17 bases spanning the gap. CDR1 is MNHNS and CDR2 is SASEGT in the germline V gene. The CDR3 DNA sequence: TGTGCCAGCACCCCCAAAGCGGGGGGGACTGAAGCTTTCTTT. Translating it yields CASTPKAGGTEAFF.

This chain links TRBV7-9 with TRBJ2-3; the match to TRBD2 covers 9 bases. The CDR3 has 14 residues. With V trimmed by 3 bases and J by 5 bases, 3 bases remained unmatched. Germline V gene data show CDR1 as SEHNR and CDR2 as FQNEAQ (reference sequence). CDR3 protein: CASSFSGRIDTQYF. CDR3 nucleotide sequence: TGTGCCAGCAGCTTTAGCGGGAGAATAGATACGCAGTATTTT.